What follows are 5 T cell receptor beta chains derived from one specimen sequenced in a study of cytomegalovirus exposure and HLA in healthy donors (dated by TCRdb to the late 2010s). The protocol used for the library was the immunoSEQ multiplex PCR assay. For the multiplex PCR, a mixture combining 60 forward primers for TCR Vbeta segments and 13 reverse primers for TCR Jbeta segments was used. The table comes from immuneACCESS by way of TCRdb, which keeps in-frame sequences with V and J called. Part of the clones is missing from these tables; in studies checked, under half for an unresolved V gene and the rest for unknown reasons. Counted in this sample were 170,000 or so clones; roughly 78% of them appeared once. Jointly, the top ten make up approximately 13% of the sample. Source material: PBMCs. The receptors here all came from a woman aged 50 to 60 in good health and CMV-seropositive.

The CDR3 reads CASSLITGELFF. CDR3 DNA sequence: TGTGCCAGCAGCCTTATCACCGGGGAGCTGTTTTTT. This chain connects TRBV14 to TRBJ2-2; the D is unclear. CDR1 SGHDN and CDR2 FVKESK come from the germline V gene. V was shortened by 4 bases and J by 4 bases, with 4 bases between the two germline ends. CDR3 length: 12 residues.

This chain uses TRBV10-3 with TRBJ2-1, with TRBD2 identical over 11 bases. The germline V gene encodes CDR1 ENHRY and CDR2 SYGVKD. V was clipped by 6 bases and J by 2 bases; unmatched bases: 6. CDR3 length: 16 residues. The CDR3, as DNA: TGTGCCATCAGGGGAGCTAGCGGGGGGCCCTACAATGAGCAGTTCTTC. It yields the protein CAIRGASGGPYNEQFF.

This clone was counted between two and nine times. The V and J genes are TRBV18 and TRBJ1-1; 7 bases agree with TRBD1. The V and J ends lost 5 bases and 6 bases, in that order; junction bases with no gene match: 6. The CDR3 length is 13 residues. The germline CDR1 and CDR2 sequences are KGHSH and LQKENI. The CDR3 is CASSSNDRAEAFF. CDR3 nucleotides: TGTGCCAGCTCATCCAACGACAGGGCTGAAGCTTTCTTT. Drawing the rest from reference TRBV18 and TRBJ1-1, the complete variable domain is NAGVMQNPRHLVRRRGQEARLRCSPMKGHSHVYWYRQLPEEGLKFMVYLQKENIIDESGMPKERFSAEFPKEGPSILRIQQVVRGDSAAYFCASSSNDRAEAFFGQGTRLTVV.

The rearrangement uses TRBV2 and TRBJ2-3, with TRBD1 matching over 8 bases. CDR3 length: 14 residues. Looked up from germline, CDR1 is SNHLY and CDR2 is FYNNEI. V dropped 9 bases and J dropped 0; count of bases not matched to a gene: 5. The CDR3 DNA is TGTGCCAGTAGCGGACAGGGTAGCACAGATACGCAGTATTTT. Translating gives CASSGQGSTDTQYF.

This clone was observed a handful of times. The V and J genes are TRBV2 and TRBJ1-5, with 8 bases aligning to TRBD1. Unmatched junction bases numbered 4, after V lost 6 bases and J lost 0 bases. The CDR3 is 15 amino acids. Germline values: CDR1 SNHLY, CDR2 FYNNEI. The CDR3: CASRPGTGSNQPQHF. The CDR3 DNA is TGTGCCAGCAGGCCAGGGACAGGTAGCAATCAGCCCCAGCATTTT. Together with reference TRBV2 and TRBJ1-5, the CDR3 gives the full variable domain: EPEVTQTPSHQVTQMGQEVILRCVPISNHLYFYWYRQILGQKVEFLVSFYNNEISEKSEIFDDQFSVERPDGSNFTLKIRSTKLEDSAMYFCASRPGTGSNQPQHFGDGTRLSIL.